What follows are 13 T cell receptor beta chains derived from one specimen sequenced in a study of blood T cell repertoires in COVID-19. Here immunoSEQ multiplex PCR was the method, and the copy in TCRdb shows in-frame clones only, minus some. The table shows fewer than 250,000 clones, with more than 75% occurring only once. Material for sequencing was peripheral blood. These receptors came from a woman aged 55-70 years who had recovered from COVID-19.

The chain's CDR3 is CASSSSGQMNTEAFF. The DNA of the CDR3 is TGTGCCAGCAGCAGCTCAGGACAAATGAACACTGAAGCTTTCTTT. The gene calls are TRBV5-4 and TRBJ1-1; TRBD1 is a possible D gene (5 bases). CDR1 is SGHNT and CDR2 is YYREEE in the germline V gene (reference sequence). This CDR3 is 15 amino acids long. Trimming removed 4 bases at V and 0 bases at J, with 13 bases between.

The chain is built from TRBV2 and TRBJ2-6, with D possibly being TRBD1 (6 bases). In germline, CDR1 is SNHLY, CDR2 FYNNEI. The CDR3 has 16 residues. V was trimmed by 1 base and J by 4 bases, leaving 11 bases between them. The CDR3 here is CASSEGYRAGANVLTF. In DNA, the CDR3 is TGTGCCAGCAGTGAAGGCTACAGGGCCGGGGCCAACGTCCTGACTTTC.

The chain links TRBV5-1 to TRBJ2-1, with 7 bases matching TRBD2. Germline CDR1 reads SGHRS; CDR2 reads YFSETQ. The CDR3 runs to 16 residues. V shed 0 bases, J shed 4 bases, and the junction held 7 bases outside the gene matches. CDR3 amino acids: CASSLAGTTGYNEQFF. The CDR3 bases are TGCGCCAGCAGCTTGGCGGGGACTACCGGATACAATGAGCAGTTCTTC.

V gene TRBV19 combines with J gene TRBJ2-5; TRBD1 agrees at 9 bases. This CDR3 region has 12 residues. V trimming: 8 bases; J trimming: 4 bases; junction bases outside the gene matches: 2. Germline V gene lookup returns CDR1 LNHDA and CDR2 SQIVND (reference sequence). CDR3 DNA sequence: TGTGCCAGTGGGACAGGGCGAGAGACCCAGTACTTC. Amino acids: CASGTGRETQYF.

The V and J genes are TRBV7-2 and TRBJ2-6; TRBD1 matches 8 bases. The CDR3 runs to 17 residues. The germline gives CDR1 SGHTA, CDR2 FQGNSA. The junction had 14 bases not matched to a gene; V was cut back by 9 bases and J by 4 bases. In nucleotides, the CDR3 is TGTGCCAGTCCCAGGGGCAGGGGGCTGGGAGGGGCCAACGTCCTGACTTTC. Amino acid sequence: CASPRGRGLGGANVLTF.

The V and J genes are TRBV14 and TRBJ2-1; possible D gene TRBD2, 6 bases. Trimming pared 4 bases from V and 6 bases from J, leaving 19 bases between. Germline V CDR1 and CDR2: SGHDN, FVKESK. The CDR3 length is 16 residues. DNA for the CDR3: TGTGCCAGCAGCCTTGGAAGGGGACTTCGCAGCAATGAGCAGTTCTTC. It encodes CASSLGRGLRSNEQFF.

A word on this clone: At one end the junction does not follow the germline gene, possibly because of a read error. The V call is TRBV7-7, the J call TRBJ2-5; the D gene is possibly TRBD1 (5 bases). Germline-derived CDR1 and CDR2 are SSHAT and FNYEAQ (reference sequence). This CDR3 has 14 residues. CDR3 DNA: TGTGCTAGCAGCTTACCAGGGTCATTGGAGACCCAGTACTTC. It is translated as CASSLPGSLETQYF.

The V call is TRBV27, the J call TRBJ2-3; 10 bases agree with TRBD1. Germline trimming cut 5 bases from V and 4 bases from J; bases unmatched to any gene: 3. The germline CDR1 and CDR2 sequences are MNHEY and SMNVEV (reference sequence). This CDR3 region has 14 residues. CDR3 loop: CASSRDRGADTQYF. Written as DNA, the CDR3 is TGTGCCAGCAGTCGGGACAGGGGAGCAGATACGCAGTATTTT.

The V and J genes are TRBV14 and TRBJ1-2, with D perhaps matching TRBD1 (6 bases). The CDR3 runs 15 residues. V was pared by 3 bases and J by 8 bases, with 19 bases between. The germline gives CDR1 SGHDN, CDR2 FVKESK. DNA of the CDR3: TGTGCCAGCAGCCACGACAGGACCCATCTGGGGGGCTACACCTTC. Its protein product is CASSHDRTHLGGYTF.

V and J are TRBV28 and TRBJ2-7; TRBD1 matches at 8 bases. The CDR3 runs 15 residues. J gave up 5 bases and V 2 bases, and 8 bases lay outside the gene matches. Germline V gene sequence: CDR1 MDHEN, CDR2 SYDVKM. The CDR3 loop reads CASSLQGAQVDEQYF. The CDR3 nucleotides are TGTGCCAGCAGTTTACAGGGGGCCCAGGTCGACGAGCAGTACTTC.

The rearrangement links TRBV6-6 to TRBJ2-1; D is possibly TRBD2 (6 bases). V was cut by 0 bases and J by 4 bases, with 13 bases left in between. The CDR3 has 16 residues. CDR1 is MNHNY and CDR2 is SVGAGI in the germline V gene (reference sequence). This CDR3 is CASSYSGGGGYNEQFF. CDR3 DNA: TGTGCCAGCAGTTACTCGGGGGGTGGCGGATACAATGAGCAGTTCTTC.

The chain carries TRBV5-6 and TRBJ2-7; the match to TRBD1 covers 7 bases. The CDR3 is 13 residues long. Germline CDR1 reads SGHDT; CDR2 reads YYEEEE. Trimming took 3 bases from V and 6 from J; bases not matched to a gene: 6. The CDR3 spells CASSWGTVIEQYF. The CDR3 bases are TGTGCCAGCAGCTGGGGGACAGTGATCGAGCAGTACTTC.

The CDR3 region has the DNA TGTGCCAGCAGCCAGGGTCTAGCGGGGAAACTCCCGCAGTACTTC. Translating it yields CASSQGLAGKLPQYF. V is TRBV3-1 (or the pseudogene TRBV3-2) and J is TRBJ2-7, with TRBD2 matching over 9 bases. V lost 3 bases and J lost 9; bases outside the gene matches: 12. The germline V gene has CDR1 LGHDT and CDR2 YNNKEL (reference sequence). The CDR3 contains 15 residues.